These 7 T cell receptor beta chains came from one sample sequenced in a study of T-cell reconstitution after alpha-beta-depleted transplantation in children. The library targeted TCRbeta and was prepared with unique molecular identifiers. TCRdb reprocessed the PCR reads via MiXCR and lists one record per CDR3 protein. The table includes about 98,000 distinct CDR3 sequences, around 5.9% detected once. The specimen was PBMCs, mostly from graft donor cells, collected 60 days after TCRalphabeta/CD19-depleted stem cell transplant. The receptors derive from a female patient aged 2-10 years who had a stem cell transplant for Fanconi anemia, so the T cells may come from the graft donor.

In this sample, this clonotype turned up many times. The V gene is TRBV5-1, the J gene TRBJ2-7; 11 nucleotides align to TRBD1. Germline V CDR1 and CDR2: SGHRS, YFSETQ. Trimming cost V 4 bases and J 5 bases; bases outside gene matches: 8. The CDR3 extends over 15 amino acids. The CDR3 here is CASSPRDRGANEQYF. DNA of the CDR3: TGCGCCAGCAGCCCCCGGGACAGGGGGGCCAACGAGCAGTACTTC.

This clonotype occurred a few times. The CDR3 DNA follows: TGCGCCAGCAGCTTGGGCACTGGTGGGCAGAGGTATGGCTACACCTTC. Encoded protein: CASSLGTGGQRYGYTF. The chain recombines TRBV5-1 with TRBJ1-2; D is uncertain. V lost 0 bases and J lost 5, with 17 bases in between. CDR1 SGHRS and CDR2 YFSETQ come from the germline V gene. The CDR3 consists of 16 residues.

There are many counts of this clonotype. This rearrangement joins TRBV14 to TRBJ2-5; tentative D call: TRBD2 (6 bases). V lost 4 bases to trimming and J lost 1 base, with 10 bases between them. The germline V gene has CDR1 SGHDN and CDR2 FVKESK. The CDR3 has 14 amino acids. CDR3 in DNA: TGTGCCAGCAGCCCCTTCGGGAGCCAAGAGACCCAGTACTTC. Protein: CASSPFGSQETQYF.

This clonotype was observed many times. The J gene is TRBJ2-7, the V gene TRBV12-3 or TRBV12-4; D call uncertain. The CDR3 covers 13 residues. Trimming removed 1 base from V and 2 bases from J, with 6 bases in between. This CDR3 is CASSLGSPYEQYF. The CDR3 bases are TGTGCCAGCAGTTTAGGCTCCCCCTACGAGCAGTACTTC.

The V call is TRBV28, the J call TRBJ1-2, with TRBD1 as a possible D gene (5 bases). Deletions cut 5 bases from V and 2 bases from J, with 12 bases between. From germline, CDR1 is MDHEN and CDR2 SYDVKM. This CDR3 is built from 14 residues. The CDR3 region is CASSRDDWNYGYTF. Here the CDR3 DNA reads TGTGCCAGCAGTCGGGACGATTGGAACTATGGCTACACCTTC.

Ten or more counts support this clonotype. V usage is TRBV28 and J usage is TRBJ2-5; tentatively, D is TRBD2 (7 bases). The CDR3 extends over 16 amino acids. Trimming left V 6 bases short and J 2 bases short, with 19 bases between. Germline CDR1 MDHEN, CDR2 SYDVKM. CDR3 coding DNA: TGTGCCAGCAGCCATGACCGGGGGGACACGCAAGAGACCCAGTACTTC. Translated, it gives CASSHDRGDTQETQYF. Based on the CDR3 plus reference TRBV28 and TRBJ2-5, the full variable domain is DVKVTQSSRYLVKRTGEKVFLECVQDMDHENMFWYRQDPGLGLRLIYFSYDVKMKEKGDIPEGYSVSREKKERFSLILESASTNQTSMYLCASSHDRGDTQETQYFGPGTRLLVL.

The rearrangement joins TRBV9 to TRBJ2-7, with D uncertain. V dropped 1 base and J dropped 0 bases, with 11 bases sitting between them. The CDR3 is 15 amino acids. The V gene's germline CDR1 is SGDLS and CDR2 YYNGEE. CDR3 DNA: TGTGCCAGCAGCGTATCGGTGTCGAGCTCCTACGAGCAGTACTTC. It codes for CASSVSVSSSYEQYF.